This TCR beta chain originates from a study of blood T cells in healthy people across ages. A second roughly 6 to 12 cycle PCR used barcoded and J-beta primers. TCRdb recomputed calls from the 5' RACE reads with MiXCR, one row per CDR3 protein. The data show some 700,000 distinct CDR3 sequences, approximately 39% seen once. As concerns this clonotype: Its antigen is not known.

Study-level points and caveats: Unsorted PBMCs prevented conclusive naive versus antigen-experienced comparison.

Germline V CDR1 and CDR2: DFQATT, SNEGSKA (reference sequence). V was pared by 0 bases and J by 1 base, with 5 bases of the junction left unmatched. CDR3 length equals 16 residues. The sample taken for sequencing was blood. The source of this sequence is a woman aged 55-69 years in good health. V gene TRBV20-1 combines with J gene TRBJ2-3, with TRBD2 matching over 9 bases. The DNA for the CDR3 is TGCAGTGCTAGAGATCGGCTAGCGGGGCGCACAGATACGCAGTATTTT. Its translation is CSARDRLAGRTDTQYF.